These 19 T cell receptor beta chains share one sample of origin, sequenced in a study of T-cell memory formation after mild COVID-19. A single record per CDR3 protein comes from TCRdb applying MiXCR to the 5' RACE reads. The table records 100,000 to 130,000 distinct CDR3 sequences, around 14% of them present only once. Material for sequencing was PBMCs or a T cell subset sorted from them (not recorded which). These receptors all come from a man younger than 30 who had mild COVID-19 (a few samples of this study predate the infection). Cell type and time point are not known.

The table lists this clonotype with a few counts. V and J are TRBV28 and TRBJ1-4; no clear D. The V end was cut by 5 bases, the J end by 3 bases, with 4 bases between. Looked up from germline, CDR1 is MDHEN and CDR2 is SYDVKM. The CDR3 sequence is 12 residues long. This CDR3 is CASSPPNEKLFF. CDR3 nucleotides: TGTGCCAGCAGTCCGCCTAATGAAAAACTGTTTTTT. Using reference TRBV28 and TRBJ1-4 for the parts outside the CDR3, the full variable domain is DVKVTQSSRYLVKRTGEKVFLECVQDMDHENMFWYRQDPGLGLRLIYFSYDVKMKEKGDIPEGYSVSREKKERFSLILESASTNQTSMYLCASSPPNEKLFFGSGTQLSVL.

This rearrangement joins TRBV6-6 to TRBJ1-6; D gene uncertain. The CDR3 consists of 14 residues. Trimming removed 7 bases at V and 0 bases at J, with 7 bases between. Germline CDR1 is MNHNY and CDR2 is SVGAGI (reference sequence). The CDR3 spells CASTGVSYNSPLHF. The CDR3 DNA is TGTGCCAGCACCGGGGTCTCCTATAATTCACCCCTCCACTTT.

This clonotype showed up just a few times. The chain uses TRBV4-3 and TRBJ1-6; TRBD1 matches 11 bases. The V and J ends lost 4 bases and 4 bases, in that order; junction bases with no gene match: 3. The CDR3 runs to 16 residues. Germline assignment: CDR1 LGHNA and CDR2 YSLEER. CDR3 loop: CASSPRDRGYNSPLHF. The CDR3 DNA sequence: TGCGCCAGCAGCCCCCGGGACAGGGGGTATAATTCACCCCTCCACTTT.

The chain's CDR3 is CASSEGGSPTEAFF. The CDR3 DNA is TGCGCCAGCAGTGAGGGGGGCAGTCCCACTGAAGCTTTCTTT. The chain has TRBV10-2 and TRBJ1-1; tentatively, D is TRBD1 (6 bases). V lost 2 bases and J lost 4, with 11 bases in between. Germline CDR1 and CDR2: WSHSY and SAAADI. The CDR3 runs 14 residues.

This clonotype has a count of ten or more. The gene calls are TRBV12-3 or TRBV12-4 and TRBJ1-1; 10 bases are a match to TRBD1. J was trimmed by 5 bases and V by 5 bases; bases with no gene match: 8. This CDR3 contains 15 residues. The CDR3 protein is CASSPDRGRGTEAFF. The DNA for the CDR3 is TGTGCCAGCAGTCCCGACAGGGGGCGAGGGACTGAAGCTTTCTTT.

This clonotype was seen many times. The chain uses TRBV7-9 and TRBJ2-7; 7 bases line up with TRBD1. CDR3 length: 14 amino acids. V lost 5 bases to trimming and J lost 1 base; unmatched junction nucleotides: 5. The germline V gene encodes CDR1 SEHNR and CDR2 FQNEAQ (reference sequence). CDR3 sequence (DNA): TGTGCCAGCAGCCCCAGGGACAGATCCTACGAGCAGTACTTC. Translating gives CASSPRDRSYEQYF.

In DNA form, the CDR3 reads TGTGCCAGCAGACCCCTAGGGGCAGATACGCAGTATTTT. This codes for CASRPLGADTQYF. The chain combines TRBV27 with TRBJ2-3, with TRBD1 as a possible D gene (5 bases). The germline V gene has CDR1 MNHEY and CDR2 SMNVEV (reference sequence). The CDR3 covers 13 residues. The V gene lost 6 bases and the J gene lost 4 bases, with 11 bases spanning the gap.

This clonotype has a handful of counts. The chain has TRBV5-1 and TRBJ2-7; 9 bases line up with TRBD1. J gave up 2 bases and V 3 bases, and 6 bases lay outside the gene matches. Germline V lookup: CDR1 SGHRS, CDR2 YFSETQ. The CDR3 runs 15 residues. CDR3 in DNA: TGCGCCAGCAGCTCACAGGGGGCGCCGGCCTACGAGCAGTACTTC. It yields the protein CASSSQGAPAYEQYF.

This clonotype has more than one count but fewer than ten. The chain recombines TRBV5-5 with TRBJ2-1; 7 bases agree with TRBD1. The V and J ends lost 9 bases and 0 bases, in that order; junction bases with no gene match: 12. The CDR3 consists of 16 residues. The germline V gene has CDR1 SGHKS and CDR2 YYEKEE (reference sequence). CDR3 DNA: TGTGCCACCACACCAGGGACAGCCAGCTCCTACAATGAGCAGTTCTTC. Residues: CATTPGTASSYNEQFF.

In DNA form, the CDR3 reads TGTGCCAGCAGCTTAAGGGAACAGGGCAAGATCTTCAACACTGAAGCTTTCTTT. Its translation: CASSLREQGKIFNTEAFF. This sequence joins TRBV7-2 and TRBJ1-1, with a weak D call TRBD1 (6 bases). This CDR3 comprises 18 residues. Germline loops: CDR1 SGHTA, CDR2 FQGNSA. V gave up 2 bases and J gave up 2 bases, with 21 bases separating them.

This clonotype was picked up a small number of times. The genes are TRBV12-3 or TRBV12-4 and TRBJ1-2; D might be TRBD1 (6 bases). The length of the CDR3 is 13 residues. V was pared by 6 bases and J by 10 bases, with 18 bases between. The CDR3 sequence is CASRYETGPSYTF. The CDR3 coding sequence is TGTGCCAGCAGATACGAGACAGGTCCTTCCTACACCTTC.

The chain employs TRBV7-2 and TRBJ2-7; D possibly matches TRBD1 or TRBD2 (5 bases each). The V and J ends lost 8 bases and 3 bases respectively, with 20 bases between them. Germline lookup yields CDR1 SGHTA and CDR2 FQGNSA. The CDR3 length is 15 residues. CDR3 protein: CASSVYRGQGYEQYF. CDR3 sequence (DNA): TGTGCCAGCTCCGTCTACCGAGGGCAGGGCTACGAGCAGTACTTC.

This clonotype was detected a few times. This chain links TRBV28 with TRBJ2-3, with D perhaps matching TRBD2 (6 bases). V was cut by 3 bases and J by 6 bases, with 16 bases left in between. Germline V gives CDR1 MDHEN, CDR2 SYDVKM. This CDR3 has 15 residues. CDR3 in amino acids: CASSFLVRGRDTQYF. Written as DNA, the CDR3 is TGTGCCAGCAGTTTTCTAGTCCGGGGGAGGGATACGCAGTATTTT.

This clonotype was seen only a few times. The CDR3 DNA follows: TGTGCCACCACGCCACTCGGGACATGGAACACTGAAGCTTTCTTT. Protein: CATTPLGTWNTEAFF. This chain uses TRBV19 with TRBJ1-1; weak D call: TRBD1 (6 bases). This CDR3 comprises 15 residues. V lost 10 bases to trimming and J lost 1 base, with 19 bases between them. Germline-derived CDR1 and CDR2 are LNHDA and SQIVND (reference sequence).

This clonotype was observed many times. This chain joins TRBV5-1 and TRBJ2-1; tentative D call: TRBD1 (6 bases). The germline CDR1 and CDR2 sequences are SGHRS and YFSETQ. The CDR3 has 14 residues. V lost 3 bases to trimming and J lost 3 bases, with 10 bases between them. CDR3 sequence: CASSSQGNYNEQFF. The CDR3, as DNA: TGCGCCAGCAGCTCCCAGGGGAACTACAATGAGCAGTTCTTC. Based on the CDR3 plus reference TRBV5-1 and TRBJ2-1, the full variable domain is KAGVTQTPRYLIKTRGQQVTLSCSPISGHRSVSWYQQTPGQGLQFLFEYFSETQRNKGNFPGRFSGRQFSNSRSEMNVSTLELGDSALYLCASSSQGNYNEQFFGPGTRLTVL.

The J gene is TRBJ2-3, the V gene TRBV7-8; D not resolved. Per germline, CDR1 SGHVS and CDR2 FQNEAQ. The ends were cut back, 5 bases at V and 6 bases at J, with 15 bases in the middle. There are 14 residues in the CDR3. CDR3 coding DNA: TGTGCCAGCAGCCCTATCCCCCGCAGCGATACGCAGTATTTT. Amino acid sequence: CASSPIPRSDTQYF.

This clonotype has a handful of counts. CDR3 bases: TGTGCCAGCAGCTTAGAGGGACGAAACAATGAGCAGTTCTTC. The encoded protein is CASSLEGRNNEQFF. The chain has TRBV7-9 and TRBJ2-1; D is perhaps TRBD1 or TRBD2 (5 bases each). V was pared by 1 base and J by 5 bases, with 9 bases between. This CDR3 spans 14 amino acids. Germline V gene data show CDR1 as SEHNR and CDR2 as FQNEAQ (reference sequence).

V and J are TRBV10-3 and TRBJ2-1; TRBD1 matches 10 bases. CDR1 and CDR2 from the germline V gene are ENHRY and SYGVKD. V dropped 2 bases and J dropped 8; count of bases not matched to a gene: 12. The CDR3 runs to 17 residues. Here the CDR3 reads CAISEPTVGQGFDEQFF. The CDR3 coding sequence is TGTGCCATCAGTGAGCCTACGGTGGGACAGGGGTTCGATGAGCAGTTCTTC.

The chain combines TRBV4-1 with TRBJ2-6, with a possible D match to TRBD2 (6 bases). The V and J ends lost 0 bases and 1 base respectively, with 13 bases between them. CDR1 is MGHRA and CDR2 is YSYEKL in the germline V gene. This CDR3 comprises 18 residues. CDR3 loop: CASSQDGGVFSGANVLTF. Here the CDR3 DNA reads TGCGCCAGCAGCCAAGATGGCGGGGTTTTTTCTGGGGCCAACGTCCTGACTTTC.